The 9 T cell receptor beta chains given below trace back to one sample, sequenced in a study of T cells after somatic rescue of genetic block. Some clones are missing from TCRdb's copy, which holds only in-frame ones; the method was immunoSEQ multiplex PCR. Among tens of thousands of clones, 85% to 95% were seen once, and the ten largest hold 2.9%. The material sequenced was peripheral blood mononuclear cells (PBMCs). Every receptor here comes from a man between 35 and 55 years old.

In DNA, the CDR3 is TGTGCCAGCAGTTACTCCCGCAGGTTCTTTGGAAACACCATATATTTT. It translates to CASSYSRRFFGNTIYF. V gene TRBV6-5 combines with J gene TRBJ1-3, with D hard to call. The CDR3 extends over 16 amino acids. V was trimmed by 0 bases and J by 3 bases, leaving 12 bases between them. Germline V gives CDR1 MNHEY, CDR2 SVGAGI.

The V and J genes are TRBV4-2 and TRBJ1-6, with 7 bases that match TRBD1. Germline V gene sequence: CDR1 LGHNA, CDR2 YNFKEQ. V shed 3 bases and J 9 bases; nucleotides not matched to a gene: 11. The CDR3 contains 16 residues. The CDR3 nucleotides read TGTGCCAGCAGCCAGGGGGGGCAGGGGGAGGTTTCACCCCTCCACTTT. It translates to CASSQGGQGEVSPLHF.

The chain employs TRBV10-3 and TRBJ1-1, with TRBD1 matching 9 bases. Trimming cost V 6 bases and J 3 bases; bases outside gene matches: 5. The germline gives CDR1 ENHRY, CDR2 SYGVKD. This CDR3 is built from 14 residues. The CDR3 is CAISSDRGDTEAFF. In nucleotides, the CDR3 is TGTGCCATCAGCTCAGACAGGGGGGACACTGAAGCTTTCTTT.

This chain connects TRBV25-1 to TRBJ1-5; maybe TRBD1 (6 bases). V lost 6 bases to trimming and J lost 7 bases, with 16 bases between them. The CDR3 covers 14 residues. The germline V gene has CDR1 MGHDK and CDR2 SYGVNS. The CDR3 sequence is CASRGSGAGQPQHF. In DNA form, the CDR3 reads TGTGCCAGCAGGGGATCGGGGGCCGGGCAGCCCCAGCATTTT.

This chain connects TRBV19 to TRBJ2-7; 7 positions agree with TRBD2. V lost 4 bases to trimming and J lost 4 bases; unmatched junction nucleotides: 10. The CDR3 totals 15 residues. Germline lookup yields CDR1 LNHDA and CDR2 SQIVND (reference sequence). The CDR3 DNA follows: TGTGCCAGTAGTAATCAGGCTAGCGGTAAATACGAGCAGTACTTC. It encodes CASSNQASGKYEQYF. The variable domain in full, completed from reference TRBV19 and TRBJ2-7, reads DGGITQSPKYLFRKEGQNVTLSCEQNLNHDAMYWYRQDPGQGLRLIYYSQIVNDFQKGDIAEGYSVSREKKESFPLTVTSAQKNPTAFYLCASSNQASGKYEQYFGPGTRLTVT.

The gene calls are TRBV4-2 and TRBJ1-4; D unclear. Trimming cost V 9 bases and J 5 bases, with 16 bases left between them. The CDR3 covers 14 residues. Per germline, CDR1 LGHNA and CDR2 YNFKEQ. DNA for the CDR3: TGTGCCAGTCAGCGAGGACTCTCCAATGAAAAACTGTTTTTT. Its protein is CASQRGLSNEKLFF.

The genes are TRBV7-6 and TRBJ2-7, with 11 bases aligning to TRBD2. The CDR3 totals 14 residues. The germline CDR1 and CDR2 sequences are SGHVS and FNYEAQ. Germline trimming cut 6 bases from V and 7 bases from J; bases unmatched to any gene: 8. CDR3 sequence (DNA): TGTGCCAGCAGAGGGGGGACTAGCGGTGGGGAGCAGTACTTC. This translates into CASRGGTSGGEQYF.

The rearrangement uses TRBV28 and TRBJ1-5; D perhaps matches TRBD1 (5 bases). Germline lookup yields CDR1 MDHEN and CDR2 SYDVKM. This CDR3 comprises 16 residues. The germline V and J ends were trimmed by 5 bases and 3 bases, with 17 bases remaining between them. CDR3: CASSPKTGFNNQPQHF. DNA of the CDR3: TGTGCCAGCAGTCCAAAAACAGGTTTTAACAATCAGCCCCAGCATTTT. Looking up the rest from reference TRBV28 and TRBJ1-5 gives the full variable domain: DVKVTQSSRYLVKRTGEKVFLECVQDMDHENMFWYRQDPGLGLRLIYFSYDVKMKEKGDIPEGYSVSREKKERFSLILESASTNQTSMYLCASSPKTGFNNQPQHFGDGTRLSIL.

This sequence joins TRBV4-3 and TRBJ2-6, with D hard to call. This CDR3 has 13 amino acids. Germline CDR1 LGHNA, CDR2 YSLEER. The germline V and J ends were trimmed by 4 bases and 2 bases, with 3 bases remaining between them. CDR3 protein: CASSPAGANVLTF. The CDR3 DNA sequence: TGCGCCAGCAGCCCGGCTGGGGCCAACGTCCTGACTTTC.